Sequencing of this T cell receptor (beta chain) was carried out in a study of early T cells in non-severe SARS-CoV-2 infection. Across the whole study: Chains from this unsorted whole-blood bulk RNA could not be paired. The study, taken as a whole, reports: Matching results from VDJdb favored anti-spike CD8 responses, leaving private and CD4 specificities undetected.

Attached unique molecular identifiers marked individual cDNA molecules. TCRdb reanalysed the 5' RACE reads using MiXCR and keeps one entry per CDR3 protein. The sample holds about 50,000 distinct CDR3 sequences; about 9.3% are singletons and the top ten take more than 13%. This clonotype was seen a handful of times. The antigen remains undetermined. The CDR3 loop spans 16 amino acids. In germline, CDR1 is SGHRS, CDR2 YFSETQ. J was trimmed by 6 bases and V by 2 bases; bases with no gene match: 11. The chain carries TRBV5-1 and TRBJ1-2; 9 nucleotides align to TRBD1. This clonotype originated in an adult who was a healthcare worker with PCR-confirmed SARS-CoV-2 infection or an uninfected control (not recorded which). The sample was whole blood. This CDR3 reads CASSFSLSQGADGYTF. The CDR3 DNA follows: TGCGCCAGCAGCTTTTCTCTATCACAGGGGGCCGATGGCTACACCTTC.